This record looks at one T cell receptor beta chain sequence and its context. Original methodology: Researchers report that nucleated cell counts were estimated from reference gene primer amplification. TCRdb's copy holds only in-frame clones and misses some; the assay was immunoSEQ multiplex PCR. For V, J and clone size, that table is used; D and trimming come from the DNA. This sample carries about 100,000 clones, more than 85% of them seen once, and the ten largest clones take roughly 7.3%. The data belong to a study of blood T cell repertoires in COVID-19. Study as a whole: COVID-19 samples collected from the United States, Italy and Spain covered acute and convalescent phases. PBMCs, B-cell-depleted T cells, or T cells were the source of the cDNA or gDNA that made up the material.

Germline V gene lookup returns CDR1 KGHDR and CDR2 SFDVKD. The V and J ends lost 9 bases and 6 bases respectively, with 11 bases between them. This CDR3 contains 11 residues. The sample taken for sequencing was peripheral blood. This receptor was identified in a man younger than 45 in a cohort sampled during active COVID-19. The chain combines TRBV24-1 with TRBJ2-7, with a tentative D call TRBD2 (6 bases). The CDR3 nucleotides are TGTGCCACCCTTTGGGGAGGCGAGCAGTACTTC. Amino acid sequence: CATLWGGEQYF.